This T cell receptor beta chain was recovered during a study of OX40 agonist ivuxolimab in advanced cancers. This clone came up once. Per the germline V gene, CDR1 is SGHAT and CDR2 is FQDESV (reference sequence). This CDR3 has 13 residues. The V gene lost 2 bases and the J gene lost 13 bases, with 14 bases spanning the gap. The table came from immunoSEQ multiplex PCR; TCRdb's copy has only in-frame clones and leaves some out. This table has approximately 48,000 clones, over 70% appearing once. The receptor was derived from an adult with an advanced solid tumor such as melanoma, head and neck, liver or kidney cancer. The chain couples TRBV11-1 to TRBJ1-4; possible D gene TRBD1, 5 bases. The sample in question was CD4+ or CD8+ T cells sorted from blood, obtained in a trial of the OX40 agonist ivuxolimab. The DNA for the CDR3 is TGTGCCAGCAGCTTATCCAGGGTAACAGGACTGTTTTTT. Translating gives CASSLSRVTGLFF.